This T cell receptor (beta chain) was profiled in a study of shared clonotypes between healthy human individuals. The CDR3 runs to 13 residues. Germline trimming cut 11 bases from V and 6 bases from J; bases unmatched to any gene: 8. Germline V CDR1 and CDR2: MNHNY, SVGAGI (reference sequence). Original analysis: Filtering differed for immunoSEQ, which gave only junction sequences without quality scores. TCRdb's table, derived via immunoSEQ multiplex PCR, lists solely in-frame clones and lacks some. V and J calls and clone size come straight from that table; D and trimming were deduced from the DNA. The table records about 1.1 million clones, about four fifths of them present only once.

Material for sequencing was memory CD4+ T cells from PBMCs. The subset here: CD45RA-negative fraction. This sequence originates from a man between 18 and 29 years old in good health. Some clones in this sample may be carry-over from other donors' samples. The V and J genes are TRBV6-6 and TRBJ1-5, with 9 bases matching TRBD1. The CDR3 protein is CASHRDRVQPQHF. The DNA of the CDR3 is TGTGCCTCCCACCGGGACAGGGTTCAGCCCCAGCATTTT.